This T cell receptor (beta chain) emerged from a study of cytomegalovirus exposure and HLA in healthy donors. Study conclusions and caveats: A later analysis, which compared TCR beta chains of equal frequency, found the HLA-associated ones more clonally expanded. On later analysis, the bulk of CMV-associated TCR beta chains appeared to be HLA-restricted. Being productive about 87% or about 30% of the time was typical of most TCR beta V segments in an earlier analysis. Only CMV serostatus was available as immune exposure information.

With 60 Vbeta and 13 Jbeta primers, the PCR was carried out. The table came from immunoSEQ multiplex PCR; TCRdb's copy has only in-frame clones and leaves some out. Altogether around 190,000 clones are present, 74% being singletons, with the ten largest covering less than 4%. Regarding this clone: Its target is not known.

The length of the CDR3 is 15 residues. The germline V gene has CDR1 SEHNR and CDR2 FQNEAQ (reference sequence). The germline V and J ends were trimmed by 5 bases and 2 bases, with 16 bases remaining between them. This TCR came from a woman in her twenties or thirties in good health and CMV-seropositive. V and J are TRBV7-9 and TRBJ2-7; tentative D call: TRBD2 (6 bases). Input material: PBMCs. CDR3 nucleotide sequence: TGTGCCAGCAGCATCGGGAAAGGGGAGGCCTACGAGCAGTACTTC. As protein: CASSIGKGEAYEQYF.